This T cell receptor beta chain emerged from a study of early T cells in non-severe SARS-CoV-2 infection. Study-wide findings and caveats: Matching results from VDJdb favored anti-spike CD8 responses, leaving private and CD4 specificities undetected.

This clonotype was picked up many times. Its antigen remains unidentified. The library protocol tagged individual cDNA molecules with unique molecular identifiers. TCRdb redid the calling of the 5' RACE reads with MiXCR, one entry per CDR3 protein. In the table there are just under 65,000 distinct CDR3 sequences, about 11% of which are singletons. V was cut by 7 bases and J by 0 bases, with 10 bases left in between. There are 14 residues in the CDR3. The source was whole blood, collected at baseline. The chain uses TRBV12-3 or TRBV12-4 and TRBJ2-1, with unresolved D. The receptor was derived from an adult who was a healthcare worker with PCR-confirmed SARS-CoV-2 infection or an uninfected control (not recorded which). This CDR3 is CASTELSSYNEQFF. In nucleotides, the CDR3 is TGTGCCAGCACTGAGTTAAGCTCCTACAATGAGCAGTTCTTC.